This T cell receptor beta chain was observed in a study of blood T cell dynamics during melanoma immunotherapy. Study context: Standard first-line treatment here was pembrolizumab or nivolumab plus ipilimumab in metastatic melanoma. General observations from the study: Whether repertoire-driving clones were melanoma-specific could not be determined.

With regard to this clone: The target antigen is unknown.

This table comes from immunoSEQ multiplex PCR, and its TCRdb copy is limited to in-frame clones, with some not included. In the table there are 4,300 or so clones, under 80% of which are singletons. Documented time point: week 3, after first cycle of checkpoint inhibitor. Patients had no prior systemic cancer treatment, immunosuppressants or other active cancers. Sequences were derived from blood, sampled from a patient treated with checkpoint blockade. The clonotype comes from a human donor with melanoma.

In DNA, the CDR3 is TGCGCCAGCAGCTATGGGACAGGGCGACTTACTAACTATGGCTACACCTTC. Translation gives CASSYGTGRLTNYGYTF. The chain has TRBV5-1 and TRBJ1-2; 9 bases line up with TRBD1. The V segment lost 3 bases and the J segment 0 bases; nucleotides outside the gene matches: 9. Per the germline V gene, CDR1 is SGHRS and CDR2 is YFSETQ. This CDR3 comprises 17 residues. Based on the CDR3 plus reference TRBV5-1 and TRBJ1-2, the full variable domain is KAGVTQTPRYLIKTRGQQVTLSCSPISGHRSVSWYQQTPGQGLQFLFEYFSETQRNKGNFPGRFSGRQFSNSRSEMNVSTLELGDSALYLCASSYGTGRLTNYGYTFGSGTRLTVV.